The 2 T cell receptor beta chains below were found in one sample sequenced in a study of blood T cell repertoires in COVID-19. Profiled with immunoSEQ multiplex PCR; TCRdb holds only in-frame clones, not every one. The sample has 95,000 to 150,000 clones, around three quarters seen once. The specimen was peripheral blood. Source of these receptors: a woman over 75 with acute or convalescent COVID-19.

The V and J genes are TRBV10-3 and TRBJ2-1; possibly TRBD1 for D (6 bases). The CDR3 runs to 13 residues. In germline, CDR1 is ENHRY, CDR2 SYGVKD. The V end was cut by 8 bases, the J end by 4 bases, with 12 bases between. The CDR3 loop reads CAIAGDTYNEQFF. The CDR3 coding sequence is TGTGCCATCGCAGGGGACACGTACAATGAGCAGTTCTTC.

This sequence joins TRBV5-6 and TRBJ1-4, with D unresolved. The V end was cut by 2 bases, the J end by 3 bases, with 14 bases between. This CDR3 has 16 residues. CDR1 is SGHDT, CDR2 YYEEEE, per germline. This CDR3 is CASSFIGAASNEKLFF. DNA for the CDR3: TGTGCCAGCAGCTTTATCGGAGCAGCCTCTAATGAAAAACTGTTTTTT. The full variable domain, completed using reference TRBV5-6 and TRBJ1-4, is DAGVTQSPTHLIKTRGQQVTLRCSPKSGHDTVSWYQQALGQGPQFIFQYYEEEERQRGNFPDRFSGHQFPNYSSELNVNALLLGDSALYLCASSFIGAASNEKLFFGSGTQLSVL.